The 5 T cell receptor beta chains below all came from one sample that was sequenced in a study of OX40 agonist ivuxolimab in advanced cancers. This table comes from immunoSEQ multiplex PCR, and its TCRdb copy is limited to in-frame clones, with some not included. Of 50,000 to 65,000 clones detected, about nine tenths appear once; the ten largest clones hold about 20%. This material consisted of CD4+ or CD8+ T cells sorted from blood, taken in a trial of the OX40 agonist ivuxolimab. These receptors were collected from an adult with an advanced solid tumor such as melanoma, head and neck, liver or kidney cancer.

The gene calls are TRBV10-3 and TRBJ2-7; D might be TRBD1 (6 bases). Per the germline V gene, CDR1 is ENHRY and CDR2 is SYGVKD. Trimming left V 8 bases short and J 2 bases short, with 13 bases between. This CDR3 spans 13 amino acids. The CDR3 spells CAIAQGDTYEQYF. The DNA for the CDR3 is TGTGCCATCGCACAGGGAGATACCTACGAGCAGTACTTC.

The CDR3 sequence: CATSRPGRGRLETQYF. CDR3 nucleotide sequence: TGTGCCACCAGCCGCCCTGGGCGGGGGCGTCTCGAGACCCAGTACTTC. The chain carries TRBV15 and TRBJ2-5; TRBD2 might be the D (7 bases). Looked up from germline, CDR1 is LNHNV and CDR2 is YYDKDF (reference sequence). Between the trimmed V and J ends, which lost 5 bases and 5 bases, there was a span of 21 bases. The CDR3 is 16 residues long.

V is TRBV9 and J is TRBJ1-4; D gene ambiguous. With 2 bases removed from V and 4 bases from J, the gap between germline ends came to 9 bases. The CDR3 loop spans 14 amino acids. The germline V gene has CDR1 SGDLS and CDR2 YYNGEE. CDR3 coding DNA: TGTGCCAGCAGCGTTGGGTGGAATAATGAAAAACTGTTTTTT. This encodes CASSVGWNNEKLFF.

The genes are TRBV7-8 and TRBJ2-6; D might be TRBD2 (6 bases). The V end lost 1 base, the J end lost 0 bases, and 10 bases lay between the germline ends. The CDR3 length is 17 residues. Germline V gene lookup returns CDR1 SGHVS and CDR2 FQNEAQ. The DNA of the CDR3 is TGTGCCAGCAGCTTAGAGGTCGGGGGCTCTGGGGCCAACGTCCTGACTTTC. It encodes CASSLEVGGSGANVLTF.

Concerning this clone: At the DNA level, this CDR3 is encoded by other sequences in the same sample as well. This sequence joins TRBV27 and TRBJ2-7, with a weak D call TRBD2 (5 bases). CDR3 length: 13 amino acids. The germline V gene encodes CDR1 MNHEY and CDR2 SMNVEV (reference sequence). Trimming took off 2 bases at V and 2 bases at J, with 7 bases between the two ends. The DNA of the CDR3 is TGTGCCAGCAGTTTAGGACTCCCCTACGAGCAGTACTTC. Translated: CASSLGLPYEQYF.